This TCR beta chain appears in the sequencing data of a study of blood T cell repertoires in COVID-19. About the study: Sources were T cells, B-cell-depleted T cells, or PBMCs; the material itself was cDNA or gDNA.

Enrollees, roughly 18 to 89 years old, lived in approximately 25 US areas. The study assigned cohorts using participant-reported clinical history. Original methodology: Using reference gene primer amplification, nucleated cell counts were estimated. This table comes from immunoSEQ multiplex PCR, and its TCRdb copy is limited to in-frame clones, with some not included. That table supplies the V and J calls and clone size; D and trimming were determined from the DNA. This table has roughly 200,000 clones, roughly 85% appearing once. The germline V and J ends were trimmed by 4 bases and 8 bases, with 8 bases remaining between them. There are 11 residues in the CDR3. The germline V gene has CDR1 MGHDK and CDR2 SYGVNS.

This clonotype originated in a man aged 35 to 55 who had recovered from COVID-19. This rearrangement joins TRBV25-1 to TRBJ1-2; D gene uncertain. Sequencing was performed on PBMCs or T cells enriched from blood (not recorded which). CDR3 bases: TGTGCCAGCAGTGCCCACAAGGGCTACACCTTC. Translated: CASSAHKGYTF.